The 18 T cell receptor beta chains listed next were all sequenced from one sample in a study of cytomegalovirus exposure and HLA in healthy donors. Generated by immunoSEQ multiplex PCR, the TCRdb table keeps only in-frame clones and is missing some. The sample has 70,000 or so clones; about 93% are singletons. The material sequenced was PBMCs. The receptor set was obtained from a man younger than 30 in good health and CMV-seropositive.

V gene TRBV6-1 combines with J gene TRBJ2-3; D might be TRBD2 (5 bases). CDR3 length: 15 amino acids. Germline loops: CDR1 MNHNS, CDR2 SASEGT. Trimming shortened V by 2 bases and J by 4 bases, and 13 bases separated the two germline ends. CDR3 sequence (DNA): TGTGCCAGCAGTGAATATAGCGTGGGATCAGATACGCAGTATTTT. Amino acid sequence: CASSEYSVGSDTQYF.

This chain links TRBV5-1 with TRBJ2-1; D possibly corresponds to TRBD2 (6 bases). The CDR3 runs to 16 residues. V was shortened by 4 bases and J by 5 bases, with 19 bases between the two germline ends. In germline, CDR1 is SGHRS, CDR2 YFSETQ. The CDR3 reads CASSVGTADYNNEQFF. The CDR3 region has the DNA TGCGCCAGCAGCGTTGGGACCGCGGACTACAACAATGAGCAGTTCTTC.

V gene TRBV2 combines with J gene TRBJ2-7; 8 bases fit TRBD1. Germline V CDR1 and CDR2: SNHLY, FYNNEI. The CDR3 sequence is 14 residues long. Trimming at V came to 6 bases and at J to 0 bases, leaving 4 bases not matched to a gene. The chain's CDR3 is CASRRTGSSYEQYF. The CDR3 nucleotides read TGTGCCAGCAGGAGGACAGGGAGCTCCTACGAGCAGTACTTC.

This chain connects TRBV30 to TRBJ2-3; 9 bases line up with TRBD2. This CDR3 is built from 15 residues. V lost 3 bases, J lost 4 bases, and 8 bases stayed unmatched. CDR1 is GTSNPN and CDR2 is SVGIG in the germline V gene (reference sequence). The CDR3 DNA reads TGTGCCTGGAGCGGCGTTAGCGGGAGCTCAGATACGCAGTATTTT. Its translation is CAWSGVSGSSDTQYF.

The gene calls are TRBV2 and TRBJ2-7, with D unclear. This CDR3 comprises 13 residues. Deletions cut 8 bases from V and 2 bases from J, with 13 bases between. Germline lookup yields CDR1 SNHLY and CDR2 FYNNEI. The CDR3 DNA reads as TGTGCCAGCGAAGAGTCTCCCGCCTACGAGCAGTACTTC. As protein: CASEESPAYEQYF.

The chain is built from TRBV30 and TRBJ2-5, with D possibly being TRBD1 (6 bases). Trimming took off 3 bases at V and 2 bases at J, with 13 bases between the two ends. The V gene's germline CDR1 is GTSNPN and CDR2 SVGIG (reference sequence). The CDR3 has 14 residues. The CDR3 nucleotides read TGTGCCTGGAGGGAGATACAGGGACAAGAGACCCAGTACTTC. This codes for CAWREIQGQETQYF.

The rearrangement joins TRBV6-6 to TRBJ2-1; possible D gene TRBD1, 6 bases. CDR3 size: 14 residues. Germline assignment: CDR1 MNHNY and CDR2 SVGAGI (reference sequence). V lost 2 bases to trimming and J lost 6 bases, with 11 bases between them. CDR3: CASSYSQGSNEQFF. CDR3 nucleotides: TGTGCCAGCAGTTACAGTCAGGGGAGCAATGAGCAGTTCTTC.

J is TRBJ2-4 and V is TRBV29-1, with TRBD2 identical over 9 bases. V was clipped by 3 bases and J by 8 bases; unmatched bases: 14. Germline V CDR1 and CDR2: SQVTM, ANQGSEA. The CDR3 is made up of 16 amino acids. DNA for the CDR3: TGCAGCGTTGATGGGTCCGCGCGGGGGGGAGGGGACATTCAGTACTTC. Translated: CSVDGSARGGGDIQYF.

Concerning this clone itself: At one end the junction does not follow the germline gene, possibly because of a read error. The V call is TRBV19, the J call TRBJ1-4; the D gene is possibly TRBD1 (5 bases). Germline CDR1 LNHDA, CDR2 SQIVND (reference sequence). The CDR3 length is 9 residues. The CDR3 nucleotides are TGTGCCTTTGGCGTGGGGCTTCCCTTT. Translated, it gives CAFGVGLPF.

Only one count was recorded for this clone. The chain uses TRBV18 and TRBJ2-7, with D possibly matching TRBD2 (6 bases). Per the germline V gene, CDR1 is KGHSH and CDR2 is LQKENI. The CDR3 has 14 amino acids. V lost 2 bases, J lost 2 bases, and 10 bases lay in between. The CDR3, as DNA: TGTGCCAGCTCACCAGGGACTGAGCCCTACGAGCAGTACTTC. It codes for CASSPGTEPYEQYF.

The chain employs TRBV6-5 and TRBJ2-7; 13 bases fit TRBD2. The V gene end was trimmed by 5 bases and the J gene end by 3 bases; junction bases not matched to a gene: 4. The CDR3 length is 15 residues. CDR1 and CDR2 (germline): MNHEY, SVGAGI. The CDR3 is CASSRRLAGGYEQYF. The CDR3 DNA is TGTGCCAGCAGTCGACGACTAGCGGGAGGCTACGAGCAGTACTTC.

The gene calls are TRBV4-1 and TRBJ1-4, with no clear D. Germline CDR1 is MGHRA and CDR2 is YSYEKL. V was pared by 1 base and J by 1 base, with 10 bases between. The CDR3 has 16 residues. The CDR3: CASSQVTVGTNEKLFF. CDR3 bases: TGCGCCAGCAGCCAAGTCACAGTCGGAACTAATGAAAAACTGTTTTTT.

The V and J genes are TRBV25-1 and TRBJ2-7, with D possibly TRBD1 on 5 matching bases. The germline gives CDR1 MGHDK, CDR2 SYGVNS. The CDR3 is 13 residues long. V was cut by 5 bases and J by 5 bases, with 13 bases left in between. In DNA, the CDR3 is TGTGCCAGCAGTCAGGGTAGCTTACACGAGCAGTACTTC. This codes for CASSQGSLHEQYF.

This chain links TRBV1 with TRBJ2-1; the table calls TRBD2, which could not be checked here. TRBV1 is a known pseudogene. The CDR3 runs 18 residues. The CDR3 coding sequence is TGCACCAGCAGCCAAGGGGGGGCGACTAGCGGAAGGGACAATGAGCAGTTCTTC. Translated: CTSSQGGATSGRDNEQFF.

Regarding this clone: An end of the junction differs from the germline gene, which may be a read error. This chain uses TRBV7-3 with TRBJ2-1; a weak D match, TRBD2 (5 bases). CDR1 is SGHTA and CDR2 is FQGTGA in the germline V gene. The CDR3 loop spans 12 amino acids. For the CDR3, the DNA is TGTGCCAGCAGCTCCTCCCAAGGGAGCCCCATCTTC. Amino acid sequence: CASSSSQGSPIF.

The V and J genes are TRBV28 and TRBJ1-1; D is ambiguous. V was cut by 6 bases and J by 3 bases, with 5 bases left in between. Per the germline V gene, CDR1 is MDHEN and CDR2 is SYDVKM. The CDR3 runs 11 residues. The CDR3 reads CASSRYTEAFF. CDR3 coding DNA: TGTGCCAGCAGCCGGTACACTGAAGCTTTCTTT.

V is TRBV9 and J is TRBJ2-5, with TRBD1 matching over 8 bases. V shed 4 bases, J shed 0 bases, and the junction held 11 bases outside the gene matches. This CDR3 region has 17 residues. Germline V gene lookup returns CDR1 SGDLS and CDR2 YYNGEE. The CDR3: CASSPGVQGAYQETQYF. DNA of the CDR3: TGTGCCAGCAGCCCAGGAGTGCAGGGGGCTTACCAAGAGACCCAGTACTTC. The full variable domain, completed using reference TRBV9 and TRBJ2-5, is DSGVTQTPKHLITATGQRVTLRCSPRSGDLSVYWYQQSLDQGLQFLIQYYNGEERAKGNILERFSAQQFPDLHSELNLSSLELGDSALYFCASSPGVQGAYQETQYFGPGTRLLVL.

This clone has a single count. This sequence joins TRBV5-1 and TRBJ1-2, with TRBD1 identical over 8 bases. V gave up 5 bases and J gave up 4 bases; unmatched junction bases: 7. Germline V gene sequence: CDR1 SGHRS, CDR2 YFSETQ. This CDR3 contains 14 residues. CDR3 region: CASSSTGAFYGYTF. Here the CDR3 DNA reads TGCGCCAGCAGTTCGACAGGGGCCTTCTATGGCTACACCTTC.